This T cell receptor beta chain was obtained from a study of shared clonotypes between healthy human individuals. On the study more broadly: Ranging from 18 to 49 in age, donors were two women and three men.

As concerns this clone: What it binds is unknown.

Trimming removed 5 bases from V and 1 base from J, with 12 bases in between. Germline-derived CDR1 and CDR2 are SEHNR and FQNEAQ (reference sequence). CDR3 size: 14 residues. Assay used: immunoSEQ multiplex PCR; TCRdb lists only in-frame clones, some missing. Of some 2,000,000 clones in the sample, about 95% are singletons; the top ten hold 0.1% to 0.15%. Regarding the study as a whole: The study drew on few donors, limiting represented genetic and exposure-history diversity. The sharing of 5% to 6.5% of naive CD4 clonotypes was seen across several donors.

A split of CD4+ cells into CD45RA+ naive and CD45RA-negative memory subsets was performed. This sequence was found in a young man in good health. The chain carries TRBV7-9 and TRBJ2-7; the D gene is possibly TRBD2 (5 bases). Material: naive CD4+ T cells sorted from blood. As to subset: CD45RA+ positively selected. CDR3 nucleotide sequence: TGTGCCAGCAGCCCCGGGGTTGCATCCTACGAGCAGTACTTC. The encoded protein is CASSPGVASYEQYF.